These 2 T cell receptor beta chains originate from one sample sequenced in a study of Graves' ophthalmopathy and Graves' hyperthyroidism. The sequenced template was RNA, covering the TCR beta CDR3 region. Second-round multiplex PCR came after first-round RT-PCR with HTBI primers. One entry per CDR3 protein results from TCRdb running MiXCR on the multiplex PCR reads. The sample carries approximately 500,000 distinct CDR3 sequences, approximately 14% recorded once. The sample taken for sequencing was blood. These receptors were obtained from a woman in her 30s with Graves' ophthalmopathy.

This clonotype showed up just once. The chain recombines TRBV6-2 or TRBV6-3 with TRBJ1-2; the D gene is possibly TRBD1 (5 bases). This CDR3 is built from 15 residues. Germline CDR1 reads MNHEY; CDR2 reads SVGEGT. V shed 4 bases and J shed 2 bases, with 14 bases lying between them. CDR3 coding DNA: TGTGCCAGCAGTTCCCTTGGGACCGCCAACTATGGCTACACCTTC. Translating gives CASSSLGTANYGYTF.

This clonotype has at least ten counts. V usage is TRBV4-2 and J usage is TRBJ2-5; D is ambiguous. CDR3 length: 14 residues. Per germline, CDR1 LGHNA and CDR2 YNFKEQ. V dropped 1 base and J dropped 5 bases, with 11 bases sitting between them. The CDR3 region is CASSQVFAWETQYF. In nucleotides, the CDR3 is TGTGCCAGCAGCCAAGTGTTCGCGTGGGAGACCCAGTACTTC.